These T cell receptor beta chains were read from a single sample in a study of T-cell reconstitution after alpha-beta-depleted transplantation in children. MiXCR, run by TCRdb on the PCR reads, gives a single entry per CDR3 protein. The sample carries some 830,000 distinct CDR3 sequences, roughly 15% recorded once. This material consisted of PBMCs, mostly from graft donor cells, taken 360 days after TCRalphabeta/CD19-depleted stem cell transplant. These receptors were collected from a male patient under 18 who had a stem cell transplant for acute lymphoblastic leukemia, so the T cells may come from the graft donor. Each CDR3 is given with its conserved first and last residue. Each record gives: clone size, D gene, J gene, V gene, CDR3 protein, CDR3 DNA. The D gene is left open where the match is weak. The size entry is marked missing in some rows and otherwise reads once, few, many or a size class.

>-|TRBD1|TRBJ2-7|TRBV7-8
CASSTNSGTGGPYEQYF
TGTGCCAGCAGTACGAACTCCGGGACAGGGGGCCCCTACGAGCAGTACTTC
>few|TRBD1|TRBJ2-5|TRBV7-9
CASSFTDRERETQYF
TGTGCCAGCAGCTTCACCGACAGGGAACGAGAGACCCAGTACTTC
>few|TRBD2|TRBJ2-1|TRBV6-2/TRBV6-3
CASSYSFPAGGFNEQFF
TGTGCCAGCAGTTACTCATTTCCAGCGGGAGGGTTCAATGAGCAGTTCTTC
>-|TRBD1|TRBJ2-3|TRBV4-2
CASSPGQGRGSPDTQYF
TGTGCCAGCAGCCCCGGACAGGGAAGAGGGTCCCCAGATACGCAGTATTTT
>-|TRBD2|TRBJ2-5|TRBV20-1
CSARDRGGVAGGYETQYF
TGCAGTGCTAGAGATCGTGGCGGGGTAGCGGGAGGGTATGAGACCCAGTACTTC
>-|TRBD1|TRBJ2-7|TRBV15
CATSRGTGATYEQYF
TGTGCCACCAGCAGAGGAACAGGGGCCACCTACGAGCAGTACTTC
>few|-|TRBJ2-7|TRBV12-3/TRBV12-4
CASSLAGGATYEQYF
TGTGCCAGCAGTTTAGCAGGGGGAGCTACCTACGAGCAGTACTTC
>-|TRBD1|TRBJ2-3|TRBV5-8
CASSLGQGFLTDTQYF
TGTGCCAGCAGCTTGGGACAGGGATTCCTCACAGATACGCAGTATTTT
>-|TRBD1|TRBJ2-7|TRBV27
CASLLPRTGVYEQYF
TGTGCCAGTCTATTACCGCGGACAGGGGTCTACGAGCAGTACTTC
>-|-|TRBJ2-7|TRBV12-3/TRBV12-4
CASSLTLGTQLSYEQYF
TGTGCCAGCAGCCTTACCCTCGGGACTCAATTATCCTACGAGCAGTACTTC
>-|-|TRBJ2-7|TRBV4-1
CASSPTERGPYEQYF
TGCGCCAGCAGCCCTACCGAGCGAGGCCCCTACGAGCAGTACTTC
>few|TRBD2|TRBJ2-3|TRBV4-1
CASSLSGVVPDTQYF
TGCGCCAGCAGCCTTAGCGGGGTGGTACCAGATACGCAGTATTTT
>few|-|TRBJ1-5|TRBV10-3
CAISESGMGNQPQHF
TGTGCCATCAGTGAGTCCGGAATGGGCAATCAGCCCCAGCATTTT
>-|-|TRBJ2-5|TRBV18
CASSPQGVRETQYF
TGTGCCAGCTCACCACAGGGGGTGCGGGAGACCCAGTACTTC
>few|TRBD1|TRBJ2-7|TRBV5-1
CASSPSGQESYEQYF
TGCGCCAGCAGTCCTTCGGGACAGGAATCCTACGAGCAGTACTTC
>many|-|TRBJ1-6|TRBV7-9
CASSPVQGYSPLHF
TGTGCCAGCAGCCCAGTCCAGGGTTACTCACCCCTCCACTTT
>few|-|TRBJ2-5|TRBV5-5
CASSTPVASQETQYF
TGTGCCAGCAGCACCCCGGTTGCATCTCAAGAGACCCAGTACTTC
>few|TRBD1|TRBJ2-7|TRBV5-1
CASSLGDRVSYEQYF
TGCGCCAGCAGCTTAGGGGACAGGGTATCCTACGAGCAGTACTTC
>-|-|TRBJ2-1|TRBV5-1
CASSPIQPLINEQFF
TGCGCCAGCAGCCCTATCCAGCCGCTGATCAATGAGCAGTTCTTC
>few|-|TRBJ2-5|TRBV18
CASSRQDRRIQETQYF
TGTGCCAGCTCACGACAGGACCGGAGGATCCAAGAGACCCAGTACTTC
>few|-|TRBJ2-2|TRBV5-1
CASSLGPFVDTGELFF
TGCGCCAGCAGCTTGGGACCTTTCGTGGACACCGGGGAGCTGTTTTTT
>many|-|TRBJ1-4|TRBV12-3/TRBV12-4
CASSFREKLFF
TGTGCCAGCAGCTTTCGGGAAAAACTGTTTTTT
>many|-|TRBJ2-7|TRBV7-2
CASSSERVTYEQYF
TGTGCCAGCAGCTCCGAGCGGGTGACCTACGAGCAGTACTTC
>few|TRBD2|TRBJ2-7|TRBV5-1
CASSTRTSGSLKQYF
TGCGCCAGCAGCACAAGGACTAGCGGGAGTCTTAAGCAGTACTTC
>many|-|TRBJ2-7|TRBV24-1
CATSDFRESRYEQYF
TGTGCCACCAGTGATTTCAGAGAATCCCGCTACGAGCAGTACTTC
>many|TRBD1|TRBJ2-7|TRBV12-3/TRBV12-4
CASSSVGQAHEQYF
TGTGCCAGCAGTTCCGTCGGACAGGCACACGAGCAGTACTTC
>few|TRBD1|TRBJ1-2|TRBV10-3
CAISESLGTGGLGYTF
TGTGCCATCAGTGAGTCGCTTGGGACAGGGGGATTAGGCTACACCTTC
>few|-|TRBJ2-4|TRBV20-1
CSARKDSKNIQYF
TGCAGTGCTAGGAAGGACAGCAAAAACATTCAGTACTTC
>few|-|TRBJ2-3|TRBV12-3/TRBV12-4
CASTPGDFSKNTDTQYF
TGTGCCAGCACCCCTGGGGACTTCTCTAAAAACACAGATACGCAGTATTTT
>-|TRBD2|TRBJ2-1|TRBV12-3/TRBV12-4
CASSPIPSGRLYEQVF
TGTGCCAGCAGTCCGATTCCTAGCGGGAGGTTATATGAGCAGGTCTTC
>many|-|TRBJ2-5|TRBV10-3
CAISITGIQETQYF
TGTGCCATCAGTATAACCGGGATTCAAGAGACCCAGTACTTC
>few|-|TRBJ1-2|TRBV12-3/TRBV12-4
CASSLSSGAHGYTF
TGTGCCAGCAGTTTAAGTTCAGGAGCCCATGGCTACACCTTC
>-|-|TRBJ2-3|TRBV12-3/TRBV12-4
CASRTLRVADTQYF
TGTGCCAGCCGCACCTTAAGGGTAGCGGATACGCAGTATTTT
>few|TRBD2|TRBJ2-1|TRBV7-9
CASSLIAGGEDEQFF
TGTGCCAGCAGCTTAATAGCGGGAGGAGAGGATGAGCAGTTCTTC
>few|-|TRBJ2-1|TRBV12-3/TRBV12-4
CASRFGLRSYNEQFF
TGTGCCAGCCGCTTCGGACTAAGGTCCTACAATGAGCAGTTCTTC
>-|-|TRBJ1-4|TRBV5-1
CASSLAGDSTQKLFF
TGCGCCAGCAGCTTGGCCGGTGACAGCACCCAAAAACTGTTTTTT
>few|-|TRBJ2-6|TRBV5-1
CASSLYPGRSSGANVLTF
TGCGCCAGCAGCTTGTACCCAGGACGTAGCTCTGGGGCCAACGTCCTGACTTTC
>few|-|TRBJ1-5|TRBV4-1
CASSQARGQPQHF
TGCGCCAGCAGCCAAGCTCGAGGCCAGCCCCAGCATTTT
>few|TRBD1|TRBJ2-7|TRBV5-6
CASSLDRGQDEQYF
TGTGCCAGCAGCTTGGACAGGGGGCAAGACGAGCAGTACTTC
>many|-|TRBJ2-7|TRBV4-1
CASSQDRGWSSYEQYF
TGCGCCAGCAGCCAAGATCGAGGGTGGAGCTCCTACGAGCAGTACTTC
>-|-|TRBJ2-1|TRBV28
CASSPTAPLRNEQFF
TGTGCCAGCAGTCCAACGGCCCCCCTTAGGAATGAGCAGTTCTTC
>few|TRBD2|TRBJ2-3|TRBV7-3
CASSLIAGRDTQYF
TGTGCCAGCAGCTTAATAGCGGGAAGGGATACGCAGTATTTT
>few|TRBD2|TRBJ2-7|TRBV5-1
CASTPGLAVRYEQYF
TGCGCCAGCACCCCTGGACTAGCGGTTCGCTACGAGCAGTACTTC
>few|-|TRBJ2-2|TRBV11-2
CASSLELGWNTGELFF
TGTGCCAGCAGCTTAGAGCTGGGGTGGAACACCGGGGAGCTGTTTTTT
>many|-|TRBJ2-3|TRBV20-1
CSAREWTASPSTDTQYF
TGCAGTGCTAGAGAATGGACAGCGAGCCCTAGCACAGATACGCAGTATTTT
>many|TRBD2|TRBJ2-1|TRBV4-2
CASSIAGDLYNEQFF
TGTGCCAGCAGCATAGCGGGAGACCTTTACAATGAGCAGTTCTTC
>many|-|TRBJ2-2|TRBV20-1
CSAIPRQVGELFF
TGCAGTGCCATCCCGCGGCAGGTCGGGGAGCTGTTTTTT
>-|-|TRBJ2-6|TRBV18
CASSPDKSGANVLTF
TGTGCCAGCTCACCCGACAAATCAGGGGCCAACGTCCTGACTTTC